The next 2 T cell receptor beta chains were all read from a single sample in a study of molecular identifiers for immune sequencing clone quantification. TCRdb redid the calling of the PCR reads with MiXCR, one entry per CDR3 protein. The sample lists about 40,000 distinct CDR3 sequences, about a quarter occurring once. Sequencing input: naive CD8+ T cells from blood, with Jurkat cell RNA spiked in. The subset here: FACS-sorted CD8+CD4-CCR7+CD45RA+ naive T cells. These receptor sequences come from a human donor in good health. Some libraries in this study had Jurkat cell RNA spiked in.

As for this clonotype: At one end the junction does not follow the germline gene, possibly because of a read error. The chain combines TRBV19 with TRBJ2-2; D might be TRBD2 (6 bases). From germline, CDR1 is LNHDA and CDR2 SQIVND (reference sequence). CDR3 length: 18 residues. The CDR3 reads CASSPPDWQDDTPGGLFF. DNA for the CDR3: TGTGCCAGTAGTCCCCCGGATTGGCAGGACGATACCCCCGGGGGGCTGTTTTTT.

There are many counts of this clonotype. The rearrangement joins TRBV12-3 or TRBV12-4 to TRBJ1-5; TRBD1 might be the D (5 bases). The V and J ends lost 6 bases and 2 bases respectively, with 11 bases between them. This CDR3 region has 14 residues. The CDR3 DNA reads TGTGCCAGCAGAACCCCGGGGGGCAATCAGCCCCAGCATTTT. Amino acids: CASRTPGGNQPQHF.